What follows are 17 T cell receptor beta chains derived from one specimen sequenced in a study of OX40 agonist ivuxolimab in advanced cancers. Only in-frame clones appear in the TCRdb table, and some are missing; sequencing was by immunoSEQ multiplex PCR. The table includes 15,000 to 20,000 clones, about 89% detected once. The input for sequencing was CD4+ or CD8+ T cells sorted from blood, taken in a trial of the OX40 agonist ivuxolimab. The source is an adult with an advanced solid tumor such as melanoma, head and neck, liver or kidney cancer.

This rearrangement joins TRBV7-6 to TRBJ2-4, with D possibly being TRBD1 or TRBD2 (5 bases each). The V gene's germline CDR1 is SGHVS and CDR2 FNYEAQ. The CDR3 loop spans 13 amino acids. V was trimmed by 2 bases and J by 8 bases, leaving 10 bases between them. The CDR3 DNA sequence: TGTGCCAGCAGCTTAATGAGGGGAGACATTCAGTACTTC. It yields the protein CASSLMRGDIQYF. The full variable domain, with the rest looked up from reference TRBV7-6 and TRBJ2-4, is GAGVSQSPRYKVTKRGQDVALRCDPISGHVSLYWYRQALGQGPEFLTYFNYEAQQDKSGLPNDRFSAERPEGSISTLTIQRTEQRDSAMYRCASSLMRGDIQYFGAGTRLSVL.

V and J are TRBV25-1 and TRBJ1-4, with D uncertain. The germline CDR1 and CDR2 sequences are MGHDK and SYGVNS. CDR3 length: 14 amino acids. Trimming left V 5 bases short and J 0 bases short, with 7 bases between. The CDR3 nucleotides are TGTGCCAGCAGTCACTTCACAACTAATGAAAAACTGTTTTTT. Translation gives CASSHFTTNEKLFF.

The rearrangement joins TRBV13 to TRBJ2-1; 12 positions match TRBD2. Trimming at V came to 5 bases and at J to 4 bases, leaving 6 bases not matched to a gene. CDR3 size: 16 residues. Germline CDR1 is PRHDT and CDR2 is FYEKMQ (reference sequence). CDR3 sequence: CASSVSGLAGYNEQFF. The CDR3, as DNA: TGTGCCAGCAGCGTCTCGGGACTAGCGGGTTACAATGAGCAGTTCTTC.

This clone was detected only once. The J gene is TRBJ1-1, the V gene TRBV28, with TRBD1 identical over 9 bases. Germline V lookup: CDR1 MDHEN, CDR2 SYDVKM. The CDR3 contains 14 residues. V gave up 10 bases and J gave up 4 bases; unmatched junction bases: 10. The CDR3: CAIAPHRGPTEAFF. The DNA of the CDR3 is TGTGCCATCGCCCCCCACAGGGGGCCCACTGAAGCTTTCTTT. Complete variable domain (other parts from reference TRBV28 and TRBJ1-1): DVKVTQSSRYLVKRTGEKVFLECVQDMDHENMFWYRQDPGLGLRLIYFSYDVKMKEKGDIPEGYSVSREKKERFSLILESASTNQTSMYLCAIAPHRGPTEAFFGQGTRLTVV.

V is TRBV4-2 and J is TRBJ2-1, with D tentatively TRBD2 (5 bases). Germline V gives CDR1 LGHNA, CDR2 YNFKEQ. V lost 0 bases and J 0 bases, leaving 6 bases between the germline ends. The CDR3 loop spans 15 amino acids. The CDR3 region is CASSQDSDSYNEQFF. The CDR3 nucleotides are TGTGCCAGCAGCCAAGATAGCGACTCCTACAATGAGCAGTTCTTC.

The chain has TRBV6-6 and TRBJ2-2, with unresolved D. CDR1 MNHNY and CDR2 SVGAGI come from the germline V gene (reference sequence). V gave up 6 bases and J gave up 1 base, with 6 bases separating them. The CDR3 totals 13 residues. The CDR3 reads CASSLQNTGELFF. DNA for the CDR3: TGTGCCAGCAGCCTCCAGAACACCGGGGAGCTGTTTTTT.

The gene calls are TRBV27 and TRBJ2-7, with D possibly TRBD2 on 5 matching bases. This CDR3 contains 14 residues. Trimming stripped 2 bases from V and 2 bases from J, with 10 bases between. Germline CDR1 reads MNHEY; CDR2 reads SMNVEV (reference sequence). CDR3 loop: CASSLRAGAYEQYF. As DNA, the CDR3 is TGTGCCAGCAGTTTAAGGGCCGGGGCCTACGAGCAGTACTTC.

The chain carries TRBV29-1 and TRBJ2-7; possibly TRBD1 for D (6 bases). The CDR3 spans 13 residues. The germline V gene has CDR1 SQVTM and CDR2 ANQGSEA. V gave up 3 bases and J gave up 1 base, with 10 bases separating them. The CDR3 loop is CSVDKGESYEQYF. CDR3 in DNA: TGCAGCGTTGATAAGGGGGAATCCTACGAGCAGTACTTC.

This chain joins TRBV5-1 and TRBJ2-1, with D maybe TRBD2 (5 bases). Looked up from germline, CDR1 is SGHRS and CDR2 is YFSETQ. The CDR3 spans 17 residues. V was shortened by 0 bases and J by 8 bases, with 21 bases between the two germline ends. Written as DNA, the CDR3 is TGCGCCAGCAGCTTGGCCTTAGTAGCGAAGGCTTTGGATGAGCAGTTCTTC. Its translation: CASSLALVAKALDEQFF.

This chain joins TRBV7-9 and TRBJ1-2; perhaps TRBD1 as D (5 bases). The length of the CDR3 is 12 residues. Germline lookup yields CDR1 SEHNR and CDR2 FQNEAQ (reference sequence). V was trimmed by 4 bases and J by 8 bases, leaving 11 bases between them. CDR3 sequence (DNA): TGTGCCAGCAGCTCAGGGTGGGGAGGCTACACCTTC. Its protein product is CASSSGWGGYTF. The entire variable domain, with the rest obtained from reference TRBV7-9 and TRBJ1-2, is as follows: DTGVSQNPRHKITKRGQNVTFRCDPISEHNRLYWYRQTLGQGPEFLTYFQNEAQLEKSRLLSDRFSAERPKGSFSTLEIQRTEQGDSAMYLCASSSGWGGYTFGSGTRLTVV.

V usage is TRBV9 and J usage is TRBJ2-3; 8 bases are shared with TRBD2. The junction had 4 bases not matched to a gene; V was cut back by 3 bases and J by 1 base. This CDR3 region has 15 residues. Per germline, CDR1 SGDLS and CDR2 YYNGEE. DNA of the CDR3: TGTGCCAGCAGCGGACTAGCGCAAGGCACAGATACGCAGTATTTT. It encodes CASSGLAQGTDTQYF.

This sequence joins TRBV28 and TRBJ1-2, with unresolved D. CDR1 MDHEN and CDR2 SYDVKM come from the germline V gene. The CDR3 spans 13 residues. Trimming cost V 3 bases and J 2 bases, with 7 bases left between them. Written as DNA, the CDR3 is TGTGCCAGCAGTTTGGTCACCAACTATGGCTACACCTTC. It specifies CASSLVTNYGYTF.

The V and J genes are TRBV19 and TRBJ1-5, with unresolved D. V lost 5 bases, J lost 1 base, and 15 bases lay in between. Germline V CDR1 and CDR2: LNHDA, SQIVND (reference sequence). The CDR3 covers 16 residues. CDR3 DNA sequence: TGTGCCAGTAGTCCGCCCGGGGAGTGGAGCAATCAGCCCCAGCATTTT. As protein: CASSPPGEWSNQPQHF.

The chain employs TRBV4-3 and TRBJ1-1; D not resolved. Per the germline V gene, CDR1 is LGHNA and CDR2 is YSLEER. This CDR3 contains 14 residues. Trimming left V 1 base short and J 3 bases short, with 9 bases between. The CDR3 nucleotides read TGCGCCAGCAGCCAAGTCGGGCTGCACACTGAAGCTTTCTTT. It specifies CASSQVGLHTEAFF.

The chain carries TRBV7-9 and TRBJ2-5; perhaps TRBD2 as D (5 bases). Germline V gene sequence: CDR1 SEHNR, CDR2 FQNEAQ (reference sequence). The V and J ends lost 5 bases and 5 bases respectively, with 12 bases between them. The CDR3 consists of 13 residues. The CDR3 here is CASSDGGRETQYF. The CDR3 nucleotides read TGTGCCAGCAGCGATGGAGGTCGGGAGACCCAGTACTTC.

V is TRBV5-6 and J is TRBJ1-4, with a weak D call TRBD1 (6 bases). The CDR3 loop spans 17 amino acids. Germline-derived CDR1 and CDR2 are SGHDT and YYEEEE. Between the trimmed V and J ends, which lost 2 bases and 8 bases, there was a span of 22 bases. CDR3 loop: CASSLLVRSGHYEKLFF. CDR3 sequence (DNA): TGTGCCAGCAGCTTATTGGTACGATCGGGACATTACGAAAAACTGTTTTTT.

The chain uses TRBV28 and TRBJ2-7; 7 bases match TRBD1. The junction had 9 bases not matched to a gene; V was cut back by 1 base and J by 3 bases. CDR1 is MDHEN and CDR2 is SYDVKM in the germline V gene. The CDR3 runs to 16 residues. The CDR3: CASSLYGQADFYEQYF. The CDR3 nucleotides read TGTGCCAGCAGTTTATACGGACAGGCTGATTTCTACGAGCAGTACTTC.